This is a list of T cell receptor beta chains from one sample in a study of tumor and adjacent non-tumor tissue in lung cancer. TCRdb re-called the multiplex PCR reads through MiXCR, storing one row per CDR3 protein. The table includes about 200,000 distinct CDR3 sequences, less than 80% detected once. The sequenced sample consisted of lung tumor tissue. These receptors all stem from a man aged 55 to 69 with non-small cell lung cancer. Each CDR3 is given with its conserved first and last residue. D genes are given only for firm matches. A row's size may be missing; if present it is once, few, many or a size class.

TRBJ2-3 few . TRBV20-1 TGCAGTGCTAGAGATTTCGAGGGAGCCACAGATACGCAGTATTTT CSARDFEGATDTQYF
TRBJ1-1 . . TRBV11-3 TGTGGCAGCAGCTTGCACGGACGGCAGACTGAAGCTTTCTTT CGSSLHGRQTEAFF
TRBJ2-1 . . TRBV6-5 TGTGCCAGCAGTCGTCGAGGAGGGGGGGGGATCAATGAGCAGTTCTTC CASSRRGGGGINEQFF
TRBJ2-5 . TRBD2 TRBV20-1 TGCAGTACTTACGGGACTAGTGGGGGGGCGGGGGAGACCCAGTACTTC CSTYGTSGGAGETQYF
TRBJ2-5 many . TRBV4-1 TGCGCCAGCAGCCCCTCGTCGGGCTTCCAGGAGACCCAGTACTTC CASSPSSGFQETQYF
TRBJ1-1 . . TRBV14 TGTGCCAGCAGCCAAGATATGAACACTGAAGCTTTCTTT CASSQDMNTEAFF
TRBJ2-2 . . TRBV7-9 TGTGCCAGCGGCTTAAACAGCTACACCGGGGAGCTGTTTTTT CASGLNSYTGELFF
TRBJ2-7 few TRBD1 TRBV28 TGTGCCAGCACCCGGGGGGGACAGGGGGCCTACGAGCAGTACTTC CASTRGGQGAYEQYF
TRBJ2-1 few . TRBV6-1 TGTGCCAGCAGTGAAGTACAGGGACCCTACAATGAGCAGTTCTTC CASSEVQGPYNEQFF
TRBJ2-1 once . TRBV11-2 TGTGTCAGCACCCGGGACCGAGCCTACAACGAGCAGTTCTTC CVSTRDRAYNEQFF
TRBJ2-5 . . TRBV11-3 TGTGCCAGCAGGTTCCCCCAGGAGACCCAGTACTTC CASRFPQETQYF
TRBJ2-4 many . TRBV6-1 TGTGCCAGCAGTGTGGCAGGGGTAGACATTCAGTACTTC CASSVAGVDIQYF
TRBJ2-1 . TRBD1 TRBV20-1 TGCACTGCTACCTCCGGGACAGGGGTTTTCAATGAGCAGTTCTTC CTATSGTGVFNEQFF
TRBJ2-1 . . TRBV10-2 TGCGCCACCAGTGAGCCCACTGGGCTAGCGTTCTACAATGAGCAGTTCTTC CATSEPTGLAFYNEQFF
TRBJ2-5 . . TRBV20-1 TGCAGTACTAGACCGGCGGTTTGGGAAGAGACCCAGTACTTC CSTRPAVWEETQYF
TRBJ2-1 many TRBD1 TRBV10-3 TGTGCCATCAGGGGACAGGGGAGCAATGAGCAGTTCTTC CAIRGQGSNEQFF
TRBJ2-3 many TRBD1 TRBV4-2 TGTGCCAGCAGCCAAGAAAGGGGACAGGGCCGTGGTACGCAGTATTTT CASSQERGQGRGTQYF
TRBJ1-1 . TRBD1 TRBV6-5 TGTGCCAGCAGTTACTGGGCGGTGGGACAGGGGATTTTTGTCACTGAAGCTTTCTTT CASSYWAVGQGIFVTEAFF
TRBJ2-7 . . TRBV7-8 TGTGCCAGCAGCTTAGCAGGGGCGTACGAGCAGTACTTC CASSLAGAYEQYF
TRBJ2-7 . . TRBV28 TGTGCCACCTCGCTGGGGCCAAAATCGCACTTC CATSLGPKSHF
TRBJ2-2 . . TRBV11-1 TGTGCCAGCAGCCAATTAACTTGCGGCACCGGGGAGCTGTTTTTT CASSQLTCGTGELFF
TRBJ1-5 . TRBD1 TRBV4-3 TGCGCCGGCAGCCAAGATTTGACAGGGGGTAGCAGCAATCAGCCCCAGCATTTT CAGSQDLTGGSSNQPQHF
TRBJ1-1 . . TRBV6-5 TGTGCCAGCAGTTGGGCACAGGCCACGAACACTGGAGCTTTCTTT CASSWAQATNTGAFF
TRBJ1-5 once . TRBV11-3 TGTGGCAGTAGCTTAACCAGCAATCAGCCCCAGCTTTTT CGSSLTSNQPQLF
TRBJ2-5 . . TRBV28 TGTGCCAGCAGTCTTAGGGGACAACTTGGGAGTCAGTACTTC CASSLRGQLGSQYF
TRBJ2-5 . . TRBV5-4 TGTGCCAGCAGCTTGGTAGGATACCAAGAGACCCAGCACTTC CASSLVGYQETQHF
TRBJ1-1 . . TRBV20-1 TGCAGTGTTAGGGCGGACAGAAACACTGAAGCTTTCTTT CSVRADRNTEAFF
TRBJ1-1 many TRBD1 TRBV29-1 TGCAGCGTGGGGACAGGGGGGCGAGCTTTCTTT CSVGTGGRAFF
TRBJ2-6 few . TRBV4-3 TGCGCCAGCAGCCAAGAGGAGGTGTCTGGCGCCAACATCCTGACTTTC CASSQEEVSGANILTF
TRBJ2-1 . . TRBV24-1 TGTGCCACCAGTGCCCGGGGTGGTCGGGTTCGTGAGCAGTTCTTC CATSARGGRVREQFF
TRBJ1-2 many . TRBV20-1 TGCAGTGGCCAGGGACGGTATGGCTACACCTTC CSGQGRYGYTF
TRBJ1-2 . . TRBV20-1 TGTAGTGCTGGCCCAGGGACTACTGATGGCTACACCTTC CSAGPGTTDGYTF
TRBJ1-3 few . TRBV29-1 TGCAGCGTATCCGCTGGAAACACCATATATTTT CSVSAGNTIYF
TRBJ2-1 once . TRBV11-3 TGTACCAGCAGCTTAGAGTGGGAGCAGTTCTTC CTSSLEWEQFF
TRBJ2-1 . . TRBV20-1 TGCAGTGCTATAATATCGGGATGGCTTTGCAATGAGCAGTTCTTC CSAIISGWLCNEQFF
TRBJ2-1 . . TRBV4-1 TGCGCCAGCAGCCAAGACGCTCTGAGAGGCAATGAGCAGTTCTTC CASSQDALRGNEQFF
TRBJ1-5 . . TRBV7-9 TGTGTCAGCAGCAACGACTGGCAGCCCCAGCATTTT CVSSNDWQPQHF
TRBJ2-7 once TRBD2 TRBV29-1 TGCAGCGCTACCCCTCGGGGGGACTACGAGCAGTACTTC CSATPRGDYEQYF
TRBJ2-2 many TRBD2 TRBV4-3 TGCGCCAGCAGCCAGGAGACTAGCGGATGGGAGCTGTTTTTT CASSQETSGWELFF